A single count supports the clone carrying this T cell receptor beta chain. Antigen: not known. This record belongs to a study of shared clonotypes between healthy human individuals. In the study overall: Aged between 18 and 49, the donors were a couple of women and three men.

V lost 10 bases to trimming and J lost 0 bases; unmatched junction nucleotides: 7. The CDR3 has 16 amino acids. Germline lookup yields CDR1 MDHEN and CDR2 SYDVKM. Data came from immunoSEQ multiplex PCR; TCRdb stores just in-frame clones and leaves some out. The sample has roughly 640,000 clones, around 97% seen once. Study-wide findings and caveats: Genetic and exposure-history diversity was limited by the few donors.

This clonotype originated in a woman between 25 and 40 years old in good health. The chain has TRBV28 and TRBJ2-6; 9 bases are shared with TRBD1. Input material: naive CD4+ T cells sorted from blood. Specified subset: CD45RA+ positively selected. CDR3 sequence reads: CATGGQGHSGANVLTF. The CDR3 DNA follows: TGTGCCACAGGTGGACAGGGGCACTCTGGGGCCAACGTCCTGACTTTC.